This entry features one TCR beta chain sequence. Antigen specificity is unknown. Per the germline V gene, CDR1 is SGDLS and CDR2 is YYNGEE. The length of the CDR3 is 16 residues. The trim removed 3 bases at V and 8 bases at J, leaving 11 bases unmatched. This record belongs to a study of CD8 T cells in ankylosing spondylitis. Study-level points and caveats: Blood of patients with ankylosing spondylitis appeared to be characterized by a TCR beta motif of several highly homologous variants.

Quantitative molecular-barcoded 5'-RACE generated the TCR beta libraries. TCRdb re-analysed the 5' RACE reads in MiXCR, keeping a single row per CDR3 protein. The sample lists around 890,000 distinct CDR3 sequences; about 11% were seen once. The chain joins TRBV9 to TRBJ2-4; TRBD1 matches 10 bases. The source is a male donor with ankylosing spondylitis. Input material: blood, either unsorted or a sorted T cell fraction (not recorded which). CDR3 coding DNA: TGTGCCAGCAGCGGGCTGACAGGGGGCTATAGGGACATTCAGTACTTC. Its protein product is CASSGLTGGYRDIQYF.